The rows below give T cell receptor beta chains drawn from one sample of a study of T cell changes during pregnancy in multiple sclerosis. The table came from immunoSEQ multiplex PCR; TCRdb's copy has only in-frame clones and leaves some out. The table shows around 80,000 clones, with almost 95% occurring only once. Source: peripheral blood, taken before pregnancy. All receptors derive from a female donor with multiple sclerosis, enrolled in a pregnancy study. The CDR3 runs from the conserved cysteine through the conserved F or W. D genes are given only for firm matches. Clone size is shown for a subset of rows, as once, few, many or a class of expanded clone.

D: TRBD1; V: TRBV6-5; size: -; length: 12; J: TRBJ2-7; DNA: TGTGCCAGCACTACAGGGGGCGGAGAGCAGTACTTC; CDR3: CASTTGGGEQYF
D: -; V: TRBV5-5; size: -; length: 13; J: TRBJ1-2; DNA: TGTGCCAGCCACAAGGGGGAATACTATGGCTACACCTTC; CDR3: CASHKGEYYGYTF
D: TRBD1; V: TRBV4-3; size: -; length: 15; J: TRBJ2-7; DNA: TGCGCCAGCAGCCAAGATGGGGACAGCTCCTACGAGCAGTACTTC; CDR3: CASSQDGDSSYEQYF
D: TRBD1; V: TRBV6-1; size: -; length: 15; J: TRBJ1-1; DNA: TGTGCCAGCAGTCGACCGACAGGGGTCGGCACTGAAGCTTTCTTT; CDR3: CASSRPTGVGTEAFF
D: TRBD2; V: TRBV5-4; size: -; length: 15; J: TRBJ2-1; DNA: TGTGCCAGCAGCTTGGGGACTAGCGGGATTTATGAGCAGTTCTTC; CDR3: CASSLGTSGIYEQFF
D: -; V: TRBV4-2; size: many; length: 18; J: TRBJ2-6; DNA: TGTGCCAGCAGCCAAGCGGGTCAGGGATCCTCTGGGGCCAACGTCCTGACTTTC; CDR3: CASSQAGQGSSGANVLTF
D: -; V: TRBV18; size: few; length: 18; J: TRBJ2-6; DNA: TGTGCCAGCTCCCCCGTGAAGGGGAAGCTCTCTGGGGCCAACGTCCTGACTTTC; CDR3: CASSPVKGKLSGANVLTF
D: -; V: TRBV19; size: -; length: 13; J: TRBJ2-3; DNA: TGTGCCACCCGGACAGCGGGCACAGATACGCAGTATTTT; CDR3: CATRTAGTDTQYF
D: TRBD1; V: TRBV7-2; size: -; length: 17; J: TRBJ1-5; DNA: TGTGCCAGCAGCTTACGGGAAGGTGACAGGGCCAATCAGCCCCAGCATTTT; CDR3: CASSLREGDRANQPQHF
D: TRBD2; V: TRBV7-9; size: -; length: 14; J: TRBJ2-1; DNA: TGTGCCAGCAGCTTAGGGGACTACTTGGATGAGCAGTTCTTC; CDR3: CASSLGDYLDEQFF
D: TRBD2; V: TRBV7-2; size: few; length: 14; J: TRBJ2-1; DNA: TGTGCCAGCAGAAACCTTAGACTAGCCGGTGAGCAGTTCTTC; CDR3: CASRNLRLAGEQFF
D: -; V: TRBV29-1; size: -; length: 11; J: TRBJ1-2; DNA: TGCAGCGTTGGGTCATTAGACACACGGGATTTC; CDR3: CSVGSLDTRDF
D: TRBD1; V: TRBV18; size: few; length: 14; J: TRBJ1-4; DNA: TGTGCCAGCTCTCAGGACAGGGGTGGTGAAAAACTGTTTTTT; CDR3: CASSQDRGGEKLFF
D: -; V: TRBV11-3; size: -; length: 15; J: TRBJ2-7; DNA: TGTGCCAGCAGCTCAGAGACAGGAAGCTCCTACGAGCAGTACTTC; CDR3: CASSSETGSSYEQYF
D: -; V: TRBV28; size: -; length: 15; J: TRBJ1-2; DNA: TGTGCCAGCGCAGGGGCCTGGACGGCATCCTATGGCTACACCTTC; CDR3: CASAGAWTASYGYTF
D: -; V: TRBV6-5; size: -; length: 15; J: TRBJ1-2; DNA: TGTGCCAGCAAATCGCGAGAGGGAGCTAACTATGGCTACACCTTC; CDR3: CASKSREGANYGYTF
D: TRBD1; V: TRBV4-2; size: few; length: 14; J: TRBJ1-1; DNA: TGTGCCAGCAGCCAAGGGACAGGGTACACTGAAGCTTTCTTT; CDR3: CASSQGTGYTEAFF
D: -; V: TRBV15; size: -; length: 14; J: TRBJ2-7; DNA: TGTGCCACCAGCAGCGGGACTCCCTTGATAGAGCAGTACTTC; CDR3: CATSSGTPLIEQYF
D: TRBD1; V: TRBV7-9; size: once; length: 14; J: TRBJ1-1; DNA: TGTGCCAGCAGCTTCGGGACAGGGAACACTGAAGCTTTCTTT; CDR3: CASSFGTGNTEAFF
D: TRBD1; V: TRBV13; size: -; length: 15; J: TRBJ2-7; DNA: TGTGCCAGCAGCTTAGAAGGGACAGGGACCTACGAGCAGTACTTC; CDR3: CASSLEGTGTYEQYF
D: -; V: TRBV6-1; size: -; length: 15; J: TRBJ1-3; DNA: TGTGCCAGCAGTGAAGGGAGGAGCTCTGGAAACACCATATATTTT; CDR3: CASSEGRSSGNTIYF
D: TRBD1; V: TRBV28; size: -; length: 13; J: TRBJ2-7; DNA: TGTGCCAGCAGAGGGACAGCTAACTACGAGCAGTACTTC; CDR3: CASRGTANYEQYF
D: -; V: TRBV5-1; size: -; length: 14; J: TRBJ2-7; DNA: TGCGCCAGCAGCTTGGCCGCGGCGGGTGACGAGCAGTACTTC; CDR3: CASSLAAAGDEQYF
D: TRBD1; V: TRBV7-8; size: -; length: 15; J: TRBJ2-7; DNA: TGTGCCAGCCCCCCCGATGGACAGGGCGCCTACGAGCAGTACTTC; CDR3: CASPPDGQGAYEQYF
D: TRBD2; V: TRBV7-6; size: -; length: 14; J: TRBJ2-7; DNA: TGTGCCAGCAGCTCACGGGACTACTCAGACGAGCAGTACTTC; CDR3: CASSSRDYSDEQYF
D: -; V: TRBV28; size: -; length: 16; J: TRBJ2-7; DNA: TGTGCCAGCAGTCCCCTTAGCGGCCCTGATCGATACGAGCAGTACTTC; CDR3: CASSPLSGPDRYEQYF
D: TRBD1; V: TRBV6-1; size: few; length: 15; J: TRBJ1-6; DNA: TGTGCCAGCAGTGTGTCGCCCGGGACAGGTTCACCCCTCCACTTT; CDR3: CASSVSPGTGSPLHF
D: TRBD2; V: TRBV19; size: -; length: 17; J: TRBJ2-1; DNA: TGTGCCAGTTCCGTGACTAGCGGGGATTCCTCCTACAATGAGCAGTTCTTC; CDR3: CASSVTSGDSSYNEQFF
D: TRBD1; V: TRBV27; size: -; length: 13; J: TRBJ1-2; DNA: TGTGCCAGCAGTTTAGGAGAGGGGGCTGGCTACACCTTC; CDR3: CASSLGEGAGYTF
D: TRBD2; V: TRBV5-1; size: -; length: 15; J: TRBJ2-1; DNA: TGCGCCAGCACCAAAAGCGGGAGCTCCTACAATGAGCAGTTCTTC; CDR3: CASTKSGSSYNEQFF
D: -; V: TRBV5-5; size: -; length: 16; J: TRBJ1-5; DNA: TGTGCCAGCAGCTTGTTTTTTGGTGTGTCTCGGCAGCCCCAGCATTTT; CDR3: CASSLFFGVSRQPQHF
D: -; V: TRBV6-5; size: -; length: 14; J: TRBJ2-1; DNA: TGTGCCAGCAGTAGGGACTGGTCCTACAATGAGCAGTTCTTC; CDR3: CASSRDWSYNEQFF
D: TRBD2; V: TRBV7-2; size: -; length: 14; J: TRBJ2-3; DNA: TGTGCCAGCCGCGGACTAGCTAGCACAGATACGCAGTATTTT; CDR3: CASRGLASTDTQYF
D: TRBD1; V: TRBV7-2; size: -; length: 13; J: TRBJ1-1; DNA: TGTGCCAGCAGCCGCACCGGGACAGGGGGAGCTTTCTTT; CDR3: CASSRTGTGGAFF
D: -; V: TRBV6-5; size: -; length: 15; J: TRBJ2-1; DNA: TGTGCCAGCAGTTACTCGAGCACGATCTACAATGAGCAGTTCTTC; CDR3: CASSYSSTIYNEQFF
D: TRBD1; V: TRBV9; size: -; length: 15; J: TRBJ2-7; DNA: TGTGCCAGCAGCGCCGAGTTGGGACAGTTCTACGAGCAGTACTTC; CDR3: CASSAELGQFYEQYF
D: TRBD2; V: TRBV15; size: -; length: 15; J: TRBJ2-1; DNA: TGTGCCACCAGCAGAGGGACTAGCGGTGGCGATGAGCAGTTCTTC; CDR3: CATSRGTSGGDEQFF
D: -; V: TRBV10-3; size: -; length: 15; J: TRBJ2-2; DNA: TGTGCCATCAGTGACTTGTCCCTGAACACCGGGGAGCTGTTTTTT; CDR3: CAISDLSLNTGELFF
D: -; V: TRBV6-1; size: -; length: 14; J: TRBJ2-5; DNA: TGTGCCAGCAGTGAAGCGCAGGGTACAGAGACCCAGTACTTC; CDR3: CASSEAQGTETQYF
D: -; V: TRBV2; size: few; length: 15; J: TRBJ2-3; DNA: TGTGCCAGCAGAGAATACTCTTCTCTCACAGATACGCAGTATTTT; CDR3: CASREYSSLTDTQYF
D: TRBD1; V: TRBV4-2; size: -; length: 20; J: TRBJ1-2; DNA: TGTGCCAGCAGCCAGGATTGGCCGCCGCCAAGGACAGGGGGCCCCTATGGCTACACCTTC; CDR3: CASSQDWPPPRTGGPYGYTF
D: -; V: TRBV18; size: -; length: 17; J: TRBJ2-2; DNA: TGTGCCAGCTCACCACGAGGGAAGGGCTTCGACACCGGGGAGCTGTTTTTT; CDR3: CASSPRGKGFDTGELFF
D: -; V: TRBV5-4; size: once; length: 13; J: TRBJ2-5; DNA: TGTGCCAGCAGCGAGGGACTTCAAGAGACCCAGTACTTC; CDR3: CASSEGLQETQYF
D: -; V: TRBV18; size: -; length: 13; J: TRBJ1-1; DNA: TGTGCCAGCTCACCACCGGGCAGGGCTGAAGCTTTCTTT; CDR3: CASSPPGRAEAFF
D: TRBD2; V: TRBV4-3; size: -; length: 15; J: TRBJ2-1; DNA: TGCGCCAGCAGCGCCAGGACTAGTCGTTACAATGAGCAGTTCTTC; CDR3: CASSARTSRYNEQFF
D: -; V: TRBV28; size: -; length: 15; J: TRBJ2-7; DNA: TGTGCCAGCAGTGATAGACAAGGCCCGACCTACGAGCAGTACTTC; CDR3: CASSDRQGPTYEQYF
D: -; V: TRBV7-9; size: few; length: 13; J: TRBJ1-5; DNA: TGTGCCAGCAGCTTGGGGCTCAATCAGCCCCAGCATTTT; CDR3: CASSLGLNQPQHF
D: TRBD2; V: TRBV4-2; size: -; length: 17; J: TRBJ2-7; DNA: TGTGCCAGCAGCCAGATTCGCGGGACTAGCGCGTCCTACGAGCAGTACTTC; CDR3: CASSQIRGTSASYEQYF
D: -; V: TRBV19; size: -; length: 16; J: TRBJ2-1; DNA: TGTGCCAGTAGTAGACGGAGCCAAAACTCCTACAATGAGCAGTTCTTC; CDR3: CASSRRSQNSYNEQFF
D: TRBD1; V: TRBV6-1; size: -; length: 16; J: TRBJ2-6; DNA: TGTGCCAGCAGTGCCTACTTTGGGACAGTAACTGGGGTCCTGACTTTC; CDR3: CASSAYFGTVTGVLTF
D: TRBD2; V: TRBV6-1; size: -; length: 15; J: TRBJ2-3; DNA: TGTGCCACCCAAGTAAATAGCGGGAGCCCAGATACGCAGTATTTT; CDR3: CATQVNSGSPDTQYF